The source of this TCR beta chain is a study of a mutant IDH1 vaccine in newly diagnosed glioma. Study at large: Former treatment meant radiotherapy, temozolomide, or both; the majority had gotten both.

Indicated time point: baseline, week 1 (first vaccination visit). The treatment was: pre-vaccination baseline after standard-of-care therapy. From germline, CDR1 is SGHTA and CDR2 FQGNSA. V was clipped by 4 bases and J by 2 bases; unmatched bases: 3. The CDR3 length is 14 residues. The repertoire was sequenced with immunoSEQ multiplex PCR; TCRdb's copy has only in-frame clones and lacks some. This table has around 87,000 clones, about 83% appearing once. The clonotype was recovered from a woman in her forties or fifties with glioma. The chain couples TRBV7-2 to TRBJ2-5; 8 bases fit TRBD1. Specimen: PBMCs, collected from a glioma patient treated with radiotherapy, temozolomide or both. The CDR3 here is CASSSGQEQETQYF. CDR3 bases: TGTGCCAGCAGCTCGGGACAGGAACAAGAGACCCAGTACTTC.